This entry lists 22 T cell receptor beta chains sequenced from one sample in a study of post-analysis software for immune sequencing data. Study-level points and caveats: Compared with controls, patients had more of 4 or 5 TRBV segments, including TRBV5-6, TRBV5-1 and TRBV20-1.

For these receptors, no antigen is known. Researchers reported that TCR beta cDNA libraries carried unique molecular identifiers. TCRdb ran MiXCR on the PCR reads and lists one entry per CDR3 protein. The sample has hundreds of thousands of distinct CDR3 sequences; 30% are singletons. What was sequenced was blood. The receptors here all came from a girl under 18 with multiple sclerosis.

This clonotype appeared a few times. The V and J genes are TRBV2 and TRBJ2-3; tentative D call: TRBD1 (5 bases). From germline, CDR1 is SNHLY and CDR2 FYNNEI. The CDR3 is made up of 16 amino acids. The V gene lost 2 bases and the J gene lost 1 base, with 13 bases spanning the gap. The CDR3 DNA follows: TGTGCCAGCAGTGAAAGTAGGGGCTTAGGCACAGATACGCAGTATTTT. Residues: CASSESRGLGTDTQYF.

This CDR3 is CASSEKTGGATSGELFF. DNA for the CDR3: TGTGCCAGCAGTGAAAAAACAGGGGGCGCGACTAGCGGGGAGCTGTTTTTT. This chain connects TRBV25-1 to TRBJ2-2; 9 bases line up with TRBD1. Trimming cost V 2 bases and J 7 bases; bases outside gene matches: 11. Germline assignment: CDR1 MGHDK and CDR2 SYGVNS. This CDR3 has 17 residues.

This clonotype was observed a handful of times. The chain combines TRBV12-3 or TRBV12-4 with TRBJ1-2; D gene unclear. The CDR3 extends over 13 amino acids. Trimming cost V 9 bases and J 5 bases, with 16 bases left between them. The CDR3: CASRDPRRYGYTF. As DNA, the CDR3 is TGTGCCAGTCGTGATCCCCGGCGGTATGGCTACACCTTC.

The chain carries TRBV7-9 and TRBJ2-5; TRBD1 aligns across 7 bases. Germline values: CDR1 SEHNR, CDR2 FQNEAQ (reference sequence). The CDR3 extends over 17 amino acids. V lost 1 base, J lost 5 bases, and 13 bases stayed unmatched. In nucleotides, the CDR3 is TGTGCCAGCAGCTTAGGCGCTGGACAGGCCACGGGGGAGACCCAGTACTTC. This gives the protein CASSLGAGQATGETQYF.

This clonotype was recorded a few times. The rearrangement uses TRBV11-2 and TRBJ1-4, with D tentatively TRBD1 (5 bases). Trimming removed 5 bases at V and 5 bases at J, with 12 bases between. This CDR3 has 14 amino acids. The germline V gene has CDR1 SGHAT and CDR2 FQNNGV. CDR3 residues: CASSVRGRNEKLFF. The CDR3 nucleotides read TGTGCCAGCAGCGTCCGGGGCAGGAATGAAAAACTGTTTTTT. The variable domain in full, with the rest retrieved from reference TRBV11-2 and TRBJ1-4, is EAGVAQSPRYKIIEKRQSVAFWCNPISGHATLYWYQQILGQGPKLLIQFQNNGVVDDSQLPKDRFSAERLKGVDSTLKIQPAKLEDSAVYLCASSVRGRNEKLFFGSGTQLSVL.

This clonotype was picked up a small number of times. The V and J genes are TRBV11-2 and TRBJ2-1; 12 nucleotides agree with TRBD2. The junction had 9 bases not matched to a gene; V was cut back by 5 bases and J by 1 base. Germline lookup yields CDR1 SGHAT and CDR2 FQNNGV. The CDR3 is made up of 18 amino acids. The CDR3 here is CASSRHTSGGRSYNEQFF. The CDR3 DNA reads TGTGCCAGCAGCCGACACACTAGCGGGGGGAGGTCCTACAATGAGCAGTTCTTC.

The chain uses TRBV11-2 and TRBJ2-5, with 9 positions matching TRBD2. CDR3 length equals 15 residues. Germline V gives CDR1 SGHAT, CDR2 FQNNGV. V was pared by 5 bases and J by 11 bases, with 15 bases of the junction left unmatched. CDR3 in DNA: TGTGCCAGCAGCCGAGACGGGCGGGGGGGTCATGAGCAGTACTTC. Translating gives CASSRDGRGGHEQYF.

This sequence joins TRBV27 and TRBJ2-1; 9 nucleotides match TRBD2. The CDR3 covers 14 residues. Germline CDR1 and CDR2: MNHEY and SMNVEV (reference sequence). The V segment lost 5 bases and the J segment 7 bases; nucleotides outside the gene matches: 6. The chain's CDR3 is CASSRTSVLNEQFF. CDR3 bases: TGTGCCAGCAGTCGGACTAGCGTTTTAAATGAGCAGTTCTTC.

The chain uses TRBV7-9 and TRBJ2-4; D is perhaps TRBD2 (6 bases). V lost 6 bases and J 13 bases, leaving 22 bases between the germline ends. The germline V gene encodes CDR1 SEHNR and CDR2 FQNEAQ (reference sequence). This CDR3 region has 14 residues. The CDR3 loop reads CASSHRRAPGEQYF. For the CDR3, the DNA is TGTGCCAGCAGTCACCGGAGAGCCCCGGGGGAGCAGTACTTC.

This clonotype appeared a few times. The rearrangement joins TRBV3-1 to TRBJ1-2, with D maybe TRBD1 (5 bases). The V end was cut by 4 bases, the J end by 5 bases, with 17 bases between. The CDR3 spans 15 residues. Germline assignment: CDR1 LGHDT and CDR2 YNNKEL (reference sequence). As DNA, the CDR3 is TGTGCCAGCAGCCTCAATGGGGACGGAATTTATGGCTACACCTTC. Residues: CASSLNGDGIYGYTF.

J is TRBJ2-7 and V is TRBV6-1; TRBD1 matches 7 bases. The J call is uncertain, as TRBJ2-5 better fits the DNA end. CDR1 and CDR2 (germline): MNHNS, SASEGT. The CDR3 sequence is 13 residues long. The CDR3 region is CASSINRGQTQYF. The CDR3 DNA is TGTGCCAGCAGTATAAACAGGGGTCAGACCCAGTACTTC.

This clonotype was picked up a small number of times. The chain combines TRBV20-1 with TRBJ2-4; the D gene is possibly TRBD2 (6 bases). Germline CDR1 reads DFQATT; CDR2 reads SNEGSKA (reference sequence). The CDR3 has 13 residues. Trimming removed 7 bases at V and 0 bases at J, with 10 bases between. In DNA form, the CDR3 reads TGCAGTGGCCCGGGACTAGCCAAAAACATTCAGTACTTC. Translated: CSGPGLAKNIQYF.

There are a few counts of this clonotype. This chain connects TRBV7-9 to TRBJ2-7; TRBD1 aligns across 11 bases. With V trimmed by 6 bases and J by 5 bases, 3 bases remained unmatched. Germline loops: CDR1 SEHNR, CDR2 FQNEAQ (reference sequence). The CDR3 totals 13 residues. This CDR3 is CASRRTGGHEQYF. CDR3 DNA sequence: TGTGCCAGCAGGAGGACAGGGGGCCACGAGCAGTACTTC.

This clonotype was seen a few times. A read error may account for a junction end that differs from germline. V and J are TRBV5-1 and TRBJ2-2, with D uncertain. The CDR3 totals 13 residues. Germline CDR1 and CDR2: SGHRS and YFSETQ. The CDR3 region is CASSLGPTGELFF. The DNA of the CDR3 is TGTGCCAGCAGCTTAGGTCCCACCGGGGAGCTGTTTTTT.

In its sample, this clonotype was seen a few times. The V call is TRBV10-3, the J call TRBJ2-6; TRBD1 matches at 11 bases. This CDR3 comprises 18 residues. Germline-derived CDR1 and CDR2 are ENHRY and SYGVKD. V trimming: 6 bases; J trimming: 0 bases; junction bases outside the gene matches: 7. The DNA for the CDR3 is TGTGCCATCAGGGGGACAGGGGGACTTCGCTCTGGGGCCAACGTCCTGACTTTC. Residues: CAIRGTGGLRSGANVLTF.

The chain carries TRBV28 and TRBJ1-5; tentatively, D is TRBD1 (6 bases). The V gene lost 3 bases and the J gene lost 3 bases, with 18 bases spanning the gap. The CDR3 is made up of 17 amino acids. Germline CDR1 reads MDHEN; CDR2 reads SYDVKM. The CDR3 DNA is TGTGCCAGCAGTTTGGGCCGGGGGCTGAGGGACAATCAGCCCCAGCATTTT. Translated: CASSLGRGLRDNQPQHF.

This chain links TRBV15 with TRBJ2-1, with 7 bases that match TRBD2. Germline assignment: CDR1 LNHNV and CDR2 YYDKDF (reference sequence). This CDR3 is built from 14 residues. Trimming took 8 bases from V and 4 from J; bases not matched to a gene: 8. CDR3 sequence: CATEGGREYNEQFF. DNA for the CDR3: TGTGCCACCGAAGGCGGGAGAGAGTACAATGAGCAGTTCTTC.

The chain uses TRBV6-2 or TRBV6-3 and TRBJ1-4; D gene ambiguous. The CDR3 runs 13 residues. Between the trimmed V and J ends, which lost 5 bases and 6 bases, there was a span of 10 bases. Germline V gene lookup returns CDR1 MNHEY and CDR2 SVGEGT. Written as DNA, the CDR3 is TGTGCCAGCAGTCCCTGGACCGATGAAAAACTGTTTTTT. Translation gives CASSPWTDEKLFF.

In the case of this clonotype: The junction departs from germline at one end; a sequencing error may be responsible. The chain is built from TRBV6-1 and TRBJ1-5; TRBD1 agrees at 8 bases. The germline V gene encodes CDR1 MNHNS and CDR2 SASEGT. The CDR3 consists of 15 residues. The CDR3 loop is CATSPGQAINQPRHF. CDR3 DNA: TGTGCCACCTCACCGGGACAGGCAATTAATCAGCCCCGGCATTTT.

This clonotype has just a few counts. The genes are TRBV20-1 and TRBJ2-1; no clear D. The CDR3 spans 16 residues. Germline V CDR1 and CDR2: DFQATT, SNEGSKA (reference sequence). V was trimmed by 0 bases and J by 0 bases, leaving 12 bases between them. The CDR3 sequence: CSARDPGAHSYNEQFF. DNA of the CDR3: TGCAGTGCTAGAGATCCCGGAGCCCACTCCTACAATGAGCAGTTCTTC.

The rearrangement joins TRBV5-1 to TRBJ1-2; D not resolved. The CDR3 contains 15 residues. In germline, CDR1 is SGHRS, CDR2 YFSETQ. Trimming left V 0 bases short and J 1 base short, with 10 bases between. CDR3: CASSLGAGFNYGYTF. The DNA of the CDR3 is TGCGCCAGCAGCTTGGGCGCGGGGTTTAACTATGGCTACACCTTC.

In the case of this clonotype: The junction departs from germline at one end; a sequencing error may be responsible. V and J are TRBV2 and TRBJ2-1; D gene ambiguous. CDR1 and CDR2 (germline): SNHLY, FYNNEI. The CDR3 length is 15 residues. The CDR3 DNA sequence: TGTGCCAGCACTGAAGGACCCCCGCCCTACAATGAGCAGTTCTTC. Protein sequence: CASTEGPPPYNEQFF.